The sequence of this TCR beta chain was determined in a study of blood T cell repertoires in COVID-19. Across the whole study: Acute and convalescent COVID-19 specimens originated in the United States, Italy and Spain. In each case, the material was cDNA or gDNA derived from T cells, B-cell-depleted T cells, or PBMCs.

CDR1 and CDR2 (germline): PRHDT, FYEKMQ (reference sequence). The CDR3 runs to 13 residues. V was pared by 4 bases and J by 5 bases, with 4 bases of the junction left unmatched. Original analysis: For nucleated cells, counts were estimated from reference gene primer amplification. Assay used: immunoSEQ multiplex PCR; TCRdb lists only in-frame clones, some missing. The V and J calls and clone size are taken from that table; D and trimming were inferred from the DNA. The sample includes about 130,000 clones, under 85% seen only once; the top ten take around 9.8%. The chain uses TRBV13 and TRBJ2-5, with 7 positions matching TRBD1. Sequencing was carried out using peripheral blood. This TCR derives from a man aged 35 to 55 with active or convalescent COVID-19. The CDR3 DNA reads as TGTGCCAGCAGCTCGGGACAGTTGGAGACCCAGTACTTC. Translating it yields CASSSGQLETQYF.